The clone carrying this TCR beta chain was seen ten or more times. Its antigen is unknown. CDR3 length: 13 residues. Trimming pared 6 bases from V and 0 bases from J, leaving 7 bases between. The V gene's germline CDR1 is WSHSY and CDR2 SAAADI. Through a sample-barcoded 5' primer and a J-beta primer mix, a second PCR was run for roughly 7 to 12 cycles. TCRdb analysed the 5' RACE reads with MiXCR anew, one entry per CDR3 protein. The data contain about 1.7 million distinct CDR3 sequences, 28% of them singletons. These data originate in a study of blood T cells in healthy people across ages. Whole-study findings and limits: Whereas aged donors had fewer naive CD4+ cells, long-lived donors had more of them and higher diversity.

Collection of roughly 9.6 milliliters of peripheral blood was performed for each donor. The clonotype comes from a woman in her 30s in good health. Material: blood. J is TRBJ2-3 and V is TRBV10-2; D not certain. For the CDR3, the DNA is TGCGCCAGCAGATCCCCTAGCACAGATACGCAGTATTTT. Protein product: CASRSPSTDTQYF.